One and the same sample provided the 12 T cell receptor beta chains below, sequenced in a study of response to subunit inactivated influenza vaccine. TCRdb itself ran the RT-PCR reads through MiXCR, one entry per CDR3 protein. The sample carries more than 700,000 distinct CDR3 sequences, 21% recorded once. This specimen was PBMCs from blood, taken approximately 5 days after vaccination. These receptors all stem from a man in his fifties who received an inactivated influenza vaccine.

The chain couples TRBV24-1 to TRBJ2-3; D not certain. V lost 4 bases to trimming and J lost 4 bases, with 5 bases between them. The CDR3 covers 12 residues. Germline CDR1 is KGHDR and CDR2 is SFDVKD. DNA of the CDR3: TGTGCCACCAGTGACTATTCAGATACGCAGTATTTT. Translation gives CATSDYSDTQYF.

This clonotype was detected a few times. This rearrangement joins TRBV5-1 to TRBJ2-7; D is unresolved. V lost 0 bases and J 3 bases, leaving 7 bases between the germline ends. Germline assignment: CDR1 SGHRS and CDR2 YFSETQ. The CDR3 is 13 amino acids. Here the CDR3 reads CASSLGDVYEQYF. The CDR3 DNA follows: TGCGCCAGCAGCTTGGGGGATGTCTACGAGCAGTACTTC. The full variable domain, with the rest looked up from reference TRBV5-1 and TRBJ2-7, is KAGVTQTPRYLIKTRGQQVTLSCSPISGHRSVSWYQQTPGQGLQFLFEYFSETQRNKGNFPGRFSGRQFSNSRSEMNVSTLELGDSALYLCASSLGDVYEQYFGPGTRLTVT.

The rearrangement uses TRBV28 and TRBJ2-1; D may match TRBD1 or TRBD2 (6 bases each). CDR1 and CDR2 (germline): MDHEN, SYDVKM. This CDR3 has 18 residues. V lost 5 bases and J lost 7, with 27 bases in between. CDR3 protein: CASSPPRGDIRVGNEQFF. As DNA, the CDR3 is TGTGCCAGCAGTCCACCTAGGGGGGATATCAGGGTGGGGAATGAGCAGTTCTTC.

There are a few counts of this clonotype. The J gene is TRBJ2-7, the V gene TRBV3-1; TRBD2 agrees at 8 bases. J gave up 0 bases and V 4 bases, and 5 bases lay outside the gene matches. Germline V gene sequence: CDR1 LGHDT, CDR2 YNNKEL (reference sequence). CDR3 length equals 15 residues. The CDR3 protein is CASSRGGTSSYEQYF. The CDR3 nucleotides read TGTGCCAGCAGCCGGGGAGGGACTAGCTCCTACGAGCAGTACTTC.

J is TRBJ1-5 and V is TRBV7-9, with TRBD1 identical over 8 bases. There are 16 residues in the CDR3. Germline CDR1 is SEHNR and CDR2 is FQNEAQ (reference sequence). With V trimmed by 1 base and J by 5 bases, 7 bases remained unmatched. The CDR3 spells CASSLGDRQYDQPQHF. The CDR3 DNA reads as TGTGCCAGCAGCTTAGGGGACAGGCAATATGATCAGCCCCAGCATTTT.

This clonotype was detected only a few times. The chain carries TRBV6-1 and TRBJ2-3; D perhaps matches TRBD1 (6 bases). Trimming left V 6 bases short and J 2 bases short, with 15 bases between. CDR1 is MNHNS and CDR2 is SASEGT in the germline V gene. This CDR3 comprises 15 residues. CDR3 residues: CASSGRQESTDTQYF. The CDR3 DNA reads TGTGCCAGCAGCGGTAGACAGGAGTCCACAGATACGCAGTATTTT.

The table lists this clonotype with a few counts. This chain joins TRBV10-3 and TRBJ2-5; D is possibly TRBD1 or TRBD2 (7 bases each). V was pared by 6 bases and J by 5 bases, with 19 bases between. The CDR3 covers 15 residues. CDR1 ENHRY and CDR2 SYGVKD come from the germline V gene. CDR3 DNA: TGTGCCATCAGGAGACAGGGAGGGAACACCGAGACCCAGTACTTC. Its protein product is CAIRRQGGNTETQYF.

This clonotype was observed a handful of times. J is TRBJ2-1 and V is TRBV20-1; 7 positions match TRBD1. The CDR3 contains 11 residues. J lost 9 bases, V lost 5 bases, and 4 bases had no gene match. Germline CDR1 is DFQATT and CDR2 is SNEGSKA (reference sequence). The CDR3 loop is CSAPRQGEQFF. Written as DNA, the CDR3 is TGCAGTGCTCCTAGACAGGGTGAGCAGTTCTTC.

This clonotype was recorded at least ten times. This chain joins TRBV12-3 or TRBV12-4 and TRBJ2-2, with D tentatively TRBD1 or TRBD2 (6 bases each). This CDR3 is built from 14 residues. The V and J ends lost 3 bases and 4 bases respectively, with 9 bases between them. Here the CDR3 DNA reads TGTGCCAGCAGTTTCTCGGGGGCCACCGGGGAGCTGTTTTTT. Translated, it gives CASSFSGATGELFF.

This clonotype was counted a few times. This rearrangement joins TRBV7-9 to TRBJ1-2, with 7 bases matching TRBD1. Trimming cost V 4 bases and J 4 bases; bases outside gene matches: 9. CDR3 length: 15 residues. Germline CDR1 is SEHNR and CDR2 is FQNEAQ (reference sequence). The CDR3 DNA sequence: TGTGCCAGCAGCTCGTACAACAGGGGACCCTATGGCTACACCTTC. The encoded protein is CASSSYNRGPYGYTF. Full variable domain (missing parts from reference TRBV7-9 and TRBJ1-2): DTGVSQNPRHKITKRGQNVTFRCDPISEHNRLYWYRQTLGQGPEFLTYFQNEAQLEKSRLLSDRFSAERPKGSFSTLEIQRTEQGDSAMYLCASSSYNRGPYGYTFGSGTRLTVV.

The chain is built from TRBV6-1 and TRBJ1-1; weak D call: TRBD1 (6 bases). CDR1 and CDR2 from the germline V gene are MNHNS and SASEGT. This CDR3 has 15 amino acids. Trimming pared 1 base from V and 4 bases from J, leaving 13 bases between. Here the CDR3 reads CASSEVRGAGTEAFF. The CDR3 DNA reads TGTGCCAGCAGTGAAGTCCGGGGGGCGGGCACTGAAGCTTTCTTT.

The chain has TRBV12-3 or TRBV12-4 and TRBJ2-2, with TRBD2 matching 9 bases. The CDR3 runs to 16 residues. V lost 5 bases and J lost 1; bases outside the gene matches: 5. The CDR3, as DNA: TGTGCCAGCAGTCCCCTAGCGGGGTTGAACACCGGGGAGCTGTTTTTT. Translated, it gives CASSPLAGLNTGELFF.